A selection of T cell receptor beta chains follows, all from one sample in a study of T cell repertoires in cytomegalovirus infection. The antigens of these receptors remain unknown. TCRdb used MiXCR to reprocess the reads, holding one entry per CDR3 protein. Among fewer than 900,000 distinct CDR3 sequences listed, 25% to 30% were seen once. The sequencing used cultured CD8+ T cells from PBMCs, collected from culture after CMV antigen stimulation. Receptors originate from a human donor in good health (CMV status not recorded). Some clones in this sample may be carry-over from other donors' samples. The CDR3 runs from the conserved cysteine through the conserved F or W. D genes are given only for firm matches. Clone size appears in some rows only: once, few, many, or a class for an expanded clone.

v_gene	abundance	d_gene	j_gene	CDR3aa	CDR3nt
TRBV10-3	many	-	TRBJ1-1	CAISNHGDGTEAFF	TGTGCCATCAGCAACCACGGGGATGGCACTGAAGCTTTCTTT
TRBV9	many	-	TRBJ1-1	CASSRGLTEAFF	TGTGCCAGCAGCCGAGGACTGACTGAAGCTTTCTTT
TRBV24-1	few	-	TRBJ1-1	CATSDPTEPTTEAFF	TGTGCCACCAGTGATCCAACCGAGCCGACCACTGAAGCTTTCTTT
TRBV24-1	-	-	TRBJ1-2	CATSVEGFNYGYTF	TGTGCCACCAGCGTAGAGGGGTTTAACTATGGCTACACCTTC
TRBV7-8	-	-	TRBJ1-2	CASTPSCTPVEGYTF	TGTGCCAGCACCCCTTCCTGTACGCCTGTGGAGGGCTACACCTTC
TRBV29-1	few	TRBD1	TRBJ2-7	CSVEGRDRGGYEQYF	TGCAGCGTTGAAGGGCGGGACAGGGGGGGCTACGAGCAGTACTTC
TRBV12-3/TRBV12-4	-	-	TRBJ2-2	CASSWDGNTGELFF	TGTGCCAGCAGTTGGGACGGAAACACCGGGGAGCTGTTTTTT
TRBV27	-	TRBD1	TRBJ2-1	CASSGQLSYNEQFF	TGTGCCAGCTCGGGACAGCTCTCCTACAATGAGCAGTTCTTC
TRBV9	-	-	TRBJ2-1	CASSVGSKYFNEQFF	TGTGCCAGCAGCGTAGGAAGTAAATACTTCAATGAGCAGTTCTTC
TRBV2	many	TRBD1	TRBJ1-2	CASNPDRGPMARTF	TGTGCCAGCAATCCGGACAGGGGGCCTATGGCTAGGACCTTC
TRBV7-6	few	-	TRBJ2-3	CASSFDRGKDTQYF	TGTGCCAGCAGCTTCGATCGGGGTAAAGATACGCAGTATTTT
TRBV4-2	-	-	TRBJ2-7	CASSLKTDVYEQYF	TGTGCCAGCAGCCTAAAAACGGACGTCTACGAGCAGTACTTC
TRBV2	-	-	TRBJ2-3	CASLAPRTDTQYF	TGTGCCAGCTTAGCCCCCAGGACAGATACGCAGTATTTT
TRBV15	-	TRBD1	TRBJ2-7	CATSGDSYEQYF	TGTGCCACCAGCGGGGACAGCTACGAGCAGTACTTC
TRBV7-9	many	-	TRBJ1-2	CASSFYRRHLLRRDGYTF	TGTGCCAGCAGCTTTTATCGCAGACACTTATTACGGCGGGATGGCTACACCTTC
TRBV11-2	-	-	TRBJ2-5	CASSLLAPETQYF	TGTGCCAGCAGCTTACTGGCCCCAGAGACCCAGTACTTC
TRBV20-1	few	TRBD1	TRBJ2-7	CSAPSGGQGAGIYEQYF	TGCAGTGCTCCAAGCGGGGGACAGGGGGCCGGTATTTACGAGCAGTACTTC
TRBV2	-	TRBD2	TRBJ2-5	CARLSRRGGSETQYF	TGTGCCCGCCTGTCCAGGCGGGGGGGCTCGGAGACCCAGTACTTC
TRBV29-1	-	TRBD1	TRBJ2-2	CSVEGQKNTGELFF	TGCAGCGTTGAGGGACAGAAAAACACCGGGGAGCTGTTTTTT
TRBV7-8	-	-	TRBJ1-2	CASSDTGADGYTF	TGTGCCAGCAGCGACACGGGGGCTGATGGCTACACCTTC
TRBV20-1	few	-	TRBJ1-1	CSAREAEAFF	TGCAGTGCTAGGGAGGCTGAAGCTTTCTTT
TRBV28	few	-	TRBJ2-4	CASSAGWDLAKNIQYF	TGTGCCAGCAGCGCCGGGTGGGACCTAGCCAAAAACATTCAGTACTTC
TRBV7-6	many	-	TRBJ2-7	CASSLTPASSYEQYF	TGTGCCAGCAGCTTAACGCCTGCAAGCTCCTACGAGCAGTACTTC
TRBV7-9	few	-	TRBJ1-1	CASSLSRGSPIPEAFF	TGTGCCAGCAGCTTAAGTAGGGGCAGCCCGATCCCTGAAGCTTTCTTT
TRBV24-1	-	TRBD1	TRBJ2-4	CATSERVDRTGIYF	TGTGCCACCAGTGAAAGGGTAGATCGGACAGGAATTTACTTC
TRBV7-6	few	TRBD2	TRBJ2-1	CASSLSGGGPNEQFF	TGTGCCAGCAGCTTGAGCGGGGGGGGGCCGAATGAGCAGTTCTTC
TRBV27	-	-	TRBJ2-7	CASSPRPGYEQYF	TGTGCCAGCTCCCCCCGGCCCGGGTACGAGCAGTACTTC
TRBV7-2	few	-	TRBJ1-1	CASSSRMPEAFF	TGTGCCAGCAGCTCCCGAATGCCTGAAGCTTTCTTT
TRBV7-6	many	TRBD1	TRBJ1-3	CASSRGTDSGNTIYF	TGTGCCAGCAGCCGAGGGACAGACTCTGGAAACACCATATATTTT
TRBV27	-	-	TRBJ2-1	CATTGVGNEQFF	TGTGCCACCACGGGGGTGGGCAATGAGCAGTTCTTC
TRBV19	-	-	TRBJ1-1	CASSLLGTGPSGNTEAFF	TGTGCCAGTAGTCTACTCGGAACAGGCCCTTCAGGGAACACTGAAGCTTTCTTT
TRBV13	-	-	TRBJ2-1	CASSTPPTRRGNEQFF	TGTGCCAGCAGCACTCCCCCGACTAGGCGGGGTAATGAGCAGTTCTTC
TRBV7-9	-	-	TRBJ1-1	CASSLVLRGQGPRVAFF	TGTGCCAGCAGCTTAGTATTAAGAGGGCAGGGGCCGAGGGTTGCTTTCTTT
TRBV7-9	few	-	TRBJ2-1	CASSGMDGTYNEQFF	TGTGCCAGCAGCGGGATGGACGGGACGTACAATGAGCAGTTCTTC
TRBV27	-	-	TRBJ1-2	CASSLGATYGYTF	TGTGCCAGCAGTTTAGGGGCCACCTATGGCTACACCTTC
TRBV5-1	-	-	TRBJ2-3	CASSWPQDFGTDTQYF	TGCGCCAGCAGCTGGCCACAAGATTTTGGTACAGATACGCAGTATTTT
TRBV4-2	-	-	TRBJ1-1	CASSQESEGNTEAFF	TGTGCCAGCAGCCAAGAATCGGAGGGGAACACTGAAGCTTTCTTT
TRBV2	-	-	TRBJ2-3	CASSRQGRGTDTQYF	TGTGCCAGCAGTAGACAGGGGAGGGGCACAGATACGCAGTATTTT
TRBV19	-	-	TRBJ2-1	CASTLEGAGSDEQFF	TGTGCCAGTACGCTAGAGGGTGCAGGGAGCGATGAGCAGTTCTTC
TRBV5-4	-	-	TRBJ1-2	CASSLGTFYGDGYTF	TGTGCCAGCAGCTTGGGCACGTTCTATGGGGATGGCTACACCTTC
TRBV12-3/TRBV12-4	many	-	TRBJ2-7	CASRWTNSYEQYF	TGTGCCAGCAGGTGGACAAACTCCTACGAGCAGTACTTC
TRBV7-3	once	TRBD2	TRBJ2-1	CASSPGGGVNEQFF	TGTGCCAGCAGCCCCGGTGGGGGGGTTAATGAGCAGTTCTTC
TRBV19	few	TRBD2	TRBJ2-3	CASSIDSGGGTDTQYF	TGTGCCAGTAGTATAGATTCGGGGGGGGGCACAGATACGCAGTATTTT
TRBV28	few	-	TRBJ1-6	CASSTLGGLDSPLHF	TGTGCCAGCAGCACCCTGGGGGGGCTTGATTCACCCCTCCACTTT
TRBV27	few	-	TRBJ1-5	CASSSTGTRTNQPQHF	TGTGCCAGCAGTTCGACAGGTACGCGTACAAATCAGCCCCAGCATTTT